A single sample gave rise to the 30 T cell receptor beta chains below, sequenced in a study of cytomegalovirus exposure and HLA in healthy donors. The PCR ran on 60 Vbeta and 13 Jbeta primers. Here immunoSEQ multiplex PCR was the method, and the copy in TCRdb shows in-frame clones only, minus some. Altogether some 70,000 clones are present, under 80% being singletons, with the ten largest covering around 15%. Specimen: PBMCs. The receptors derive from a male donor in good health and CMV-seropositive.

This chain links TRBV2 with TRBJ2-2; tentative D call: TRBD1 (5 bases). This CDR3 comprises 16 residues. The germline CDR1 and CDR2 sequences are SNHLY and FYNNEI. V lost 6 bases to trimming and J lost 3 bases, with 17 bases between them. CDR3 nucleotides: TGTGCCAGCAGCCTCAGGGCCAAGGCGGACACCGGGGAGCTGTTTTTT. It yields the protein CASSLRAKADTGELFF.

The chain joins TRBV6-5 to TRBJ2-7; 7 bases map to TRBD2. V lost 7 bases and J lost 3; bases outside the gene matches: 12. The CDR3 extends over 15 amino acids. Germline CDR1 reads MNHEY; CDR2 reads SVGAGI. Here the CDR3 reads CASTGLVGGHYEQYF. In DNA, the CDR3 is TGTGCCAGCACCGGACTAGTGGGGGGTCACTACGAGCAGTACTTC.

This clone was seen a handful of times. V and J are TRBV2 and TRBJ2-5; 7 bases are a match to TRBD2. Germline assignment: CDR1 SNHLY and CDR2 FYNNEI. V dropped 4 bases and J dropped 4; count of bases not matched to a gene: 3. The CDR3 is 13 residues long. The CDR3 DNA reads TGTGCCAGCAGTGGGGACTACGCAGAGACCCAGTACTTC. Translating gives CASSGDYAETQYF.

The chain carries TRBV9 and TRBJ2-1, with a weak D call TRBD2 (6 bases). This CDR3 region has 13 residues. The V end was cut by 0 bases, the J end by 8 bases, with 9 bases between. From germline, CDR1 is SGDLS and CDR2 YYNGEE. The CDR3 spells CASSVGGEDEQFF. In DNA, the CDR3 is TGTGCCAGCAGCGTAGGAGGGGAGGATGAGCAGTTCTTC.

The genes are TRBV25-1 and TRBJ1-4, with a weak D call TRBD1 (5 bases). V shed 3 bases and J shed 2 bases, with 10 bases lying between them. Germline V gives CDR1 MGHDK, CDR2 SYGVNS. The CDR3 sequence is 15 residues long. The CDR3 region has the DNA TGTGCCAGCAGTGAGTCTGCAGGGACTAATGAAAAACTGTTTTTT. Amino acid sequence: CASSESAGTNEKLFF.

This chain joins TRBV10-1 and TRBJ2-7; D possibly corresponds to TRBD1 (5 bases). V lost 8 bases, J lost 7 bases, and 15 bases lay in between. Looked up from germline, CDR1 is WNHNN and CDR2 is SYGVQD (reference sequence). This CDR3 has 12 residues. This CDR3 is CASGQGVGEQYF. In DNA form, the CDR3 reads TGCGCCAGCGGCCAAGGGGTAGGGGAGCAGTACTTC.

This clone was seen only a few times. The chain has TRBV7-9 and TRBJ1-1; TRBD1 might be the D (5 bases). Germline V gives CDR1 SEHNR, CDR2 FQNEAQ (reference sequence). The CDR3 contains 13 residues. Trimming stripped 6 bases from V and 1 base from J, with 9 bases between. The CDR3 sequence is CASRGQENTEAFF. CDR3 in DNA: TGTGCCAGCAGGGGGCAGGAGAACACTGAAGCTTTCTTT.

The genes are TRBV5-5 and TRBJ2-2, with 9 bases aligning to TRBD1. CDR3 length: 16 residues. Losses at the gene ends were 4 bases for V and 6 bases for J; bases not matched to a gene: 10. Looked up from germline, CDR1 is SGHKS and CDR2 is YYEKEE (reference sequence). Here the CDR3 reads CASSTGTGRLPGELFF. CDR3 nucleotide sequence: TGTGCCAGCAGCACCGGGACAGGGCGTCTTCCCGGGGAGCTGTTTTTT.

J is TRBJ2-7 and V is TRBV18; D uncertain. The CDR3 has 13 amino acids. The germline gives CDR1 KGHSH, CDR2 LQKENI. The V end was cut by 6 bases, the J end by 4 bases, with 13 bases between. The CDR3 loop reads CASSPDTGYEQYF. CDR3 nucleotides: TGTGCCAGCTCCCCCGACACTGGGTACGAGCAGTACTTC. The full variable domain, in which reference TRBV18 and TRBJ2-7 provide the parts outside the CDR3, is NAGVMQNPRHLVRRRGQEARLRCSPMKGHSHVYWYRQLPEEGLKFMVYLQKENIIDESGMPKERFSAEFPKEGPSILRIQQVVRGDSAAYFCASSPDTGYEQYFGPGTRLTVT.

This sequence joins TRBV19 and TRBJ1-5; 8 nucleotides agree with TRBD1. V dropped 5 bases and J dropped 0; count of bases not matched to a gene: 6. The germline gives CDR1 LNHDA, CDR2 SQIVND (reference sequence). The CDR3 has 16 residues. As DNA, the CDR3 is TGTGCCAGTAGTGTCGGGACAGGATATAGCAATCAGCCCCAGCATTTT. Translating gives CASSVGTGYSNQPQHF. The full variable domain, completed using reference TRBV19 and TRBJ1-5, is DGGITQSPKYLFRKEGQNVTLSCEQNLNHDAMYWYRQDPGQGLRLIYYSQIVNDFQKGDIAEGYSVSREKKESFPLTVTSAQKNPTAFYLCASSVGTGYSNQPQHFGDGTRLSIL.

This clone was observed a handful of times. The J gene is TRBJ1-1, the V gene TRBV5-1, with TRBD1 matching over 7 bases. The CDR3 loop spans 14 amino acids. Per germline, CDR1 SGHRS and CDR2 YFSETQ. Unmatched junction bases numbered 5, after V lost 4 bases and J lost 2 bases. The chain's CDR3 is CASSPGQHNTEAFF. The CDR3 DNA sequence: TGCGCCAGCAGCCCGGGACAGCATAACACTGAAGCTTTCTTT.

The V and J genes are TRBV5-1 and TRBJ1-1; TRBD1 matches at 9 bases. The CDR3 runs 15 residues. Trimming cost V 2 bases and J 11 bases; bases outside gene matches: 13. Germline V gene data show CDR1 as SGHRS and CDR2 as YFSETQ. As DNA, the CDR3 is TGCGCCAGCAGCTTCGGGACAGGGAGCGGGGAGGAGGCTTTCTTT. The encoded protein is CASSFGTGSGEEAFF.

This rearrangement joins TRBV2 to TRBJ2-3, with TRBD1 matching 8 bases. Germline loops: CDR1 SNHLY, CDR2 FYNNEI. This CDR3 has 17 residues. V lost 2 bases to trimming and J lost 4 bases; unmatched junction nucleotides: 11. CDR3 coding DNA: TGTGCCAGCAGTGAAAGGATCGGACAGGGTTACCCAGATACGCAGTATTTT. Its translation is CASSERIGQGYPDTQYF.

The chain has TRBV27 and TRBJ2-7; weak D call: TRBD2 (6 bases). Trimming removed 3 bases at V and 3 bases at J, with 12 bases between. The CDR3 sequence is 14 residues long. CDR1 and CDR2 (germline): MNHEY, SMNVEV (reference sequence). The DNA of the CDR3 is TGTGCCAGCAGTTTTGAAAGCGGGTTCTACGAGCAGTACTTC. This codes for CASSFESGFYEQYF.

CDR3 bases: TGCGCCAGCAGCCAAGAGTCGGGAAGGGGGGGCACCGGGGAGCTGTTTTTT. Encoded protein: CASSQESGRGGTGELFF. The chain has TRBV4-3 and TRBJ2-2; a possible D gene is TRBD2 (7 bases). This CDR3 has 17 amino acids. The V and J ends lost 0 bases and 4 bases respectively, with 15 bases between them. In germline, CDR1 is LGHNA, CDR2 YSLEER.

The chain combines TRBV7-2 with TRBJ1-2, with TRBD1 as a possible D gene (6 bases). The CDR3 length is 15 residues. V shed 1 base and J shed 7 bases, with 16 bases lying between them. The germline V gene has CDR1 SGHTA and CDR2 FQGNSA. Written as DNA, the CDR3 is TGTGCCAGCAGCTTAGAAGGGACATTAGGACGTGGCTACACCTTC. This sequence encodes CASSLEGTLGRGYTF.

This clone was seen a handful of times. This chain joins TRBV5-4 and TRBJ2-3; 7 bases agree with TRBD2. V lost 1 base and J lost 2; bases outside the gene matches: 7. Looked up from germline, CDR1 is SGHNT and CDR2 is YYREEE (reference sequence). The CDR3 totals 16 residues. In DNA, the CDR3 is TGTGCCAGCAGCTTGAGACTAGCAGCCTTCACAGATACGCAGTATTTT. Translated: CASSLRLAAFTDTQYF. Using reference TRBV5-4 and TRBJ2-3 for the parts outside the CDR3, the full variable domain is ETGVTQSPTHLIKTRGQQVTLRCSSQSGHNTVSWYQQALGQGPQFIFQYYREEENGRGNFPPRFSGLQFPNYSSELNVNALELDDSALYLCASSLRLAAFTDTQYFGPGTRLTVL.

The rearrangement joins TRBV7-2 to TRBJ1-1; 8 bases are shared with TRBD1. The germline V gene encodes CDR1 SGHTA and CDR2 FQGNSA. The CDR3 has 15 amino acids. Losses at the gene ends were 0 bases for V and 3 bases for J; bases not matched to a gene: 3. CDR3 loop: CASSLAGQAYTEAFF. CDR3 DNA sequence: TGTGCCAGCAGCTTAGCGGGACAGGCATACACTGAAGCTTTCTTT.

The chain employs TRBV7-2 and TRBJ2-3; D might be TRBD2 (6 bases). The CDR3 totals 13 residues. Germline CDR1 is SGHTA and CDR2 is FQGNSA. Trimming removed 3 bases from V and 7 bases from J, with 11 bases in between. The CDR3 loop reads CASSFGTSNTQYF. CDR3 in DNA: TGTGCCAGCAGCTTCGGGACTTCGAATACGCAGTATTTT.

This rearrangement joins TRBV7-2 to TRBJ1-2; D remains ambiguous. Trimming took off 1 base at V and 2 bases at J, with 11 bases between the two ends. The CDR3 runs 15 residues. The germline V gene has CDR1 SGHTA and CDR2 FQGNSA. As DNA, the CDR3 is TGTGCCAGCAGCTTAGGTCCAGAACCCAACTATGGCTACACCTTC. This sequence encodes CASSLGPEPNYGYTF.

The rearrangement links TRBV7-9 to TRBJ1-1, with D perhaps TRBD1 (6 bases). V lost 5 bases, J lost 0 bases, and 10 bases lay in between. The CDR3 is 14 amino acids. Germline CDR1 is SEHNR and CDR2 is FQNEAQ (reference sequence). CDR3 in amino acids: CASSVQGVNTEAFF. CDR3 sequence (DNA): TGTGCCAGCAGCGTACAGGGTGTGAACACTGAAGCTTTCTTT.

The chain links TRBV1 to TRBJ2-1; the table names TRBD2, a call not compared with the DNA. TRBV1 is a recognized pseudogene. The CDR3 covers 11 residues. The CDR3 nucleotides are TGCACCAGCCGGACTAGCGGGGAGCAGTTCTTC. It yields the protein CTSRTSGEQFF.

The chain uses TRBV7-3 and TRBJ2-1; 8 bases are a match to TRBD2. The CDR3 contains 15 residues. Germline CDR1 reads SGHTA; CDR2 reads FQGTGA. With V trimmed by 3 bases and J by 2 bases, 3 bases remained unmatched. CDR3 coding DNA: TGTGCCAGCAGCTTCAGCGGGAGCACCTACAATGAGCAGTTCTTC. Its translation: CASSFSGSTYNEQFF.

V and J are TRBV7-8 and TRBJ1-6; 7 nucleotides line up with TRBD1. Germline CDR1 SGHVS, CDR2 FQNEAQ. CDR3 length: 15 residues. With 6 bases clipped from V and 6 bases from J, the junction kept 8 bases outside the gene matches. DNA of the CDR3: TGTGCCAGCAGATCTCCAGGGACAGCTAATTCACCCCTCCACTTT. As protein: CASRSPGTANSPLHF.

The CDR3 reads CASSIRTSDYEQYF. In nucleotides, the CDR3 is TGTGCCAGTAGTATCAGGACTAGCGACTACGAGCAGTACTTC. J is TRBJ2-7 and V is TRBV19; 9 positions match TRBD2. V trimming: 3 bases; J trimming: 3 bases; junction bases outside the gene matches: 3. CDR1 LNHDA and CDR2 SQIVND come from the germline V gene (reference sequence). The CDR3 consists of 14 residues.

The CDR3 sequence is CSVVGLAGEFSYNEQFF. The CDR3 region has the DNA TGCAGCGTTGTAGGGCTAGCGGGAGAATTCTCCTACAATGAGCAGTTCTTC. J is TRBJ2-1 and V is TRBV29-1, with 10 nucleotides matching TRBD2. Germline V gene data show CDR1 as SQVTM and CDR2 as ANQGSEA. The CDR3 is 17 residues long. V was clipped by 4 bases and J by 0 bases; unmatched bases: 9.

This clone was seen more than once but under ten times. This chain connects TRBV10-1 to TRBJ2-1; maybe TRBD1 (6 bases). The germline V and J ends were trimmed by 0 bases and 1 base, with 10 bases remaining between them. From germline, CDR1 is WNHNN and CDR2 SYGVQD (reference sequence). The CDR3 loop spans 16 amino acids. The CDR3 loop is CASSESWGLSYNEQFF. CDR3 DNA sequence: TGCGCCAGCAGTGAGTCCTGGGGGCTATCCTACAATGAGCAGTTCTTC.

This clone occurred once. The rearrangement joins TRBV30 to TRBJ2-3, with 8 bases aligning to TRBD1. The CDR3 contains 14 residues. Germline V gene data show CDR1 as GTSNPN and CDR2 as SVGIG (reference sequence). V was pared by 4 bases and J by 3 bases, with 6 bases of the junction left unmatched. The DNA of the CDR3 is TGTGCCTGGACGTTCAGGGGGCGTACAGATACGCAGTATTTT. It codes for CAWTFRGRTDTQYF.

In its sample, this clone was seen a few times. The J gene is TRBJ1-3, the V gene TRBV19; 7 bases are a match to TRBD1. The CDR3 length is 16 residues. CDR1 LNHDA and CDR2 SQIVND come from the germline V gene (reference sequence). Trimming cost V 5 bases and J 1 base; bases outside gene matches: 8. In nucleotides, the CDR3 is TGTGCCAGTAGTCGCCCGGACAGGTTGTCTGGAAACACCATATATTTT. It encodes CASSRPDRLSGNTIYF.

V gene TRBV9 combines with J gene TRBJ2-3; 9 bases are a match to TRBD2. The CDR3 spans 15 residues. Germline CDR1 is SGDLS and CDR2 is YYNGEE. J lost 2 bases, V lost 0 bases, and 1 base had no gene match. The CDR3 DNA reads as TGTGCCAGCAGCGTAGCTAGCGGGAACACAGATACGCAGTATTTT. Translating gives CASSVASGNTDTQYF.